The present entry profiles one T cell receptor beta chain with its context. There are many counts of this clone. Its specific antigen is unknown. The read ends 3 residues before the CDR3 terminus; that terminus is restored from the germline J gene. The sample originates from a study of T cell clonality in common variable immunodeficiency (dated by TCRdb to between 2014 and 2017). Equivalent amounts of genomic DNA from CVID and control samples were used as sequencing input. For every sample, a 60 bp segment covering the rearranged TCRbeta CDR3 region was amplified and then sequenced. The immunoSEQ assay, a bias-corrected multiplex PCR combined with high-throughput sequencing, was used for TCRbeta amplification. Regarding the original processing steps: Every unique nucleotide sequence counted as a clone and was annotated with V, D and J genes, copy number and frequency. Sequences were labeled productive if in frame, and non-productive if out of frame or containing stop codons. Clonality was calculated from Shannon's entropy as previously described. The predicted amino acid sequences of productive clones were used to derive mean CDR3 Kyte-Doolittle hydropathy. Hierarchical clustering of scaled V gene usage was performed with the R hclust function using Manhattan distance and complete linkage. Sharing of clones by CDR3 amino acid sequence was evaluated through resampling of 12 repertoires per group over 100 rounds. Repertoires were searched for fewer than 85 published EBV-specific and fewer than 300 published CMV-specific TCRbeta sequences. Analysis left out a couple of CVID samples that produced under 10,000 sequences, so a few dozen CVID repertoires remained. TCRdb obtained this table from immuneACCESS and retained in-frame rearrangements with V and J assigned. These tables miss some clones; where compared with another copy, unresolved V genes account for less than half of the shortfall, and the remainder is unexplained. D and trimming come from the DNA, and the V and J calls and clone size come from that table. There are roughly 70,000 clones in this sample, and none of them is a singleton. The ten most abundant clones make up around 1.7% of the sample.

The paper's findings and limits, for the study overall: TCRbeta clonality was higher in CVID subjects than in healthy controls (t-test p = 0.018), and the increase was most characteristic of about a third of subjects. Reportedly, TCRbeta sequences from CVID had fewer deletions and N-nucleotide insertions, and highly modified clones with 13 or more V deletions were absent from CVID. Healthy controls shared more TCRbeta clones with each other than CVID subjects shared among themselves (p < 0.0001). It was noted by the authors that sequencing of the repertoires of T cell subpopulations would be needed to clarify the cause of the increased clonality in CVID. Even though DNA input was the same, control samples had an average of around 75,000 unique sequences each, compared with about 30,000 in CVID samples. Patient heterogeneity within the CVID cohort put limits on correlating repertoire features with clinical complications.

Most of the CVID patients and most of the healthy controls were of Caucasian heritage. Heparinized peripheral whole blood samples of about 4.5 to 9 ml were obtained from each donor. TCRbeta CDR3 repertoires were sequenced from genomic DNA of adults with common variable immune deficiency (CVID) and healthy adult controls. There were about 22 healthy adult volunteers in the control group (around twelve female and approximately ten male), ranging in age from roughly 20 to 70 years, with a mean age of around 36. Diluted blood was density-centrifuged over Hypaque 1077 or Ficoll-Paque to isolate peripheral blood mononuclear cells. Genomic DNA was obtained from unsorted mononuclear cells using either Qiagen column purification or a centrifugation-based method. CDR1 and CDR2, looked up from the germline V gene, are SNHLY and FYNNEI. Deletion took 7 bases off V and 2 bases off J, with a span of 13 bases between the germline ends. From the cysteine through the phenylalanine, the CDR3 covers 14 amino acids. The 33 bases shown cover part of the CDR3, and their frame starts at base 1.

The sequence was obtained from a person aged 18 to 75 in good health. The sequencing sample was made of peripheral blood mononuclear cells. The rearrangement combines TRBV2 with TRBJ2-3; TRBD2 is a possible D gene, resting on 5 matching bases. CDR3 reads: CASTEAAVTDTQYF. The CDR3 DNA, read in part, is TGTGCCAGCACCGAAGCAGCGGTCACAGATACG.